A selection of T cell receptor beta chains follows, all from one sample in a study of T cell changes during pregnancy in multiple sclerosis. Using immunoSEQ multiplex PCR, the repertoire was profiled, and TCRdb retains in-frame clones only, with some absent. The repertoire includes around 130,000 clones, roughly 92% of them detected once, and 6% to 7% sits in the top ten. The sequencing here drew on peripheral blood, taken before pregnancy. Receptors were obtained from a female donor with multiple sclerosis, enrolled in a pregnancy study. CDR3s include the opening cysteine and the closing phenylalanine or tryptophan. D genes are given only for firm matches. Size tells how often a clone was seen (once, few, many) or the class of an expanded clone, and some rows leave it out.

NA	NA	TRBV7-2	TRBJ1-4	CASRPWGATNEKLFF	TGTGCCAGCAGGCCGTGGGGAGCAACTAATGAAAAACTGTTTTTT
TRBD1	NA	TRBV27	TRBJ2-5	CASRKMGQGAEETQYF	TGTGCCAGCAGAAAAATGGGACAGGGGGCTGAAGAGACCCAGTACTTC
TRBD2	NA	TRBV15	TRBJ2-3	CATSRGTSGSIDTQYF	TGTGCCACCAGCAGAGGGACTAGCGGGAGTATAGATACGCAGTATTTT
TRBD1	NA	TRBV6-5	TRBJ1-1	CASSEGQGGTEAFF	TGTGCCAGCAGTGAGGGACAGGGAGGAACTGAAGCTTTCTTT
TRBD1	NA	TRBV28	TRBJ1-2	CASSSPDRGYWGYTF	TGTGCCAGCAGTTCTCCGGACAGGGGATACTGGGGCTACACCTTC
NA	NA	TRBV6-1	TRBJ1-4	CASSEALQGSNEKLFF	TGTGCCAGCAGTGAAGCTCTCCAGGGGAGTAATGAAAAACTGTTTTTT
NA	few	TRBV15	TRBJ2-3	CATSREPRTDTTYF	TGTGCCACCAGCAGAGAACCCCGCACAGATACCACATATTTT
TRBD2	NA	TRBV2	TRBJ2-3	CASSGNSGSPDTQYF	TGTGCCAGCAGTGGTAATAGCGGGAGTCCAGATACGCAGTATTTT
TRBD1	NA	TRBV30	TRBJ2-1	CASADRGYNEQFF	TGTGCCAGCGCGGACAGGGGCTACAATGAGCAGTTCTTC
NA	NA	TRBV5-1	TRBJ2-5	CASSSQPGQETQYF	TGCGCCAGCAGCAGCCAGCCGGGACAAGAGACCCAGTACTTC
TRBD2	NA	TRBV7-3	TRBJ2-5	CASSLNAGGSETQYF	TGTGCCAGCAGCTTAAATGCGGGAGGGTCGGAGACCCAGTACTTC
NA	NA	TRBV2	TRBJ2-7	CASSDANYGLTISYEQYF	TGTGCCAGCAGCGATGCCAACTACGGACTCACGATCTCCTACGAGCAGTACTTC
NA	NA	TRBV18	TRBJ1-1	CASSPAGVNTEAFF	TGTGCCAGCTCACCTGCGGGAGTGAACACTGAAGCTTTCTTT